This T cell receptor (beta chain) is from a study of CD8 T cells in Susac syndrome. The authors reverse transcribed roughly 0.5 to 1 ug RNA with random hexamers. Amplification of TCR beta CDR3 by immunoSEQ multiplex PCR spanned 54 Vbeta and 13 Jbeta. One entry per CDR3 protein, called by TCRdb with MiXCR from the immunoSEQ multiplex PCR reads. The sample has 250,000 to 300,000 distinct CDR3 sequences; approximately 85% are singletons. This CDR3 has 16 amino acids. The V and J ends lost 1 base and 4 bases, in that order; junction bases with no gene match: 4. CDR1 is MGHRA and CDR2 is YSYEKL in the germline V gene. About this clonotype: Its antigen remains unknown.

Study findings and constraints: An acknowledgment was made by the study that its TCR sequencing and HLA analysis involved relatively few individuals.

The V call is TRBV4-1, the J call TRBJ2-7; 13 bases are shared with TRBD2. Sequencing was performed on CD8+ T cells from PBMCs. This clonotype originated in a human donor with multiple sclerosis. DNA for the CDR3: TGCGCCAGCAGCCAAGGACTAGCGGGAGGTTTATACGAGCAGTACTTC. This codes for CASSQGLAGGLYEQYF.